Listed below are T cell receptor beta chains from one sample, sequenced in a study of shared T cell receptors in the human thymus. Method: immunoSEQ multiplex PCR; TCRdb's copy keeps in-frame clones and lacks some. The table has over 650,000 clones, approximately 89% seen once; the top ten hold about 0.0094%. This same sample was also taken into another study, of human thymus T cells.

What was sequenced was thymocytes. All receptors come from a boy under three years old with a congenital heart defect. The CDR3 runs from the conserved cysteine through the conserved F or W. A D gene is named only where the DNA matches it firmly. Clone sizes are given selectively: once, few, many, or a class where the clone is expanded.

j_gene,abundance,d_gene,v_gene,CDR3aa,CDR3nt
TRBJ2-7,few,-,TRBV4-3,CASSRGGSGGSYEQYF,TGCGCCAGCAGCCGAGGAGGGTCAGGGGGCTCCTACGAGCAGTACTTC
TRBJ2-5,-,TRBD2,TRBV30,CAWSRTSGGPDQYF,TGTGCCTGGAGTCGGACTAGCGGGGGGCCGGACCAGTACTTC
TRBJ2-1,-,-,TRBV6-5,CASRNPRDCEQFF,TGTGCCAGCAGGAATCCAAGGGACTGTGAGCAGTTCTTC
TRBJ1-2,-,-,TRBV5-6,CASSLGGQLTLNYGYTF,TGTGCCAGCAGCTTGGGGGGCCAGTTGACCCTAAACTATGGCTACACCTTC
TRBJ2-6,-,TRBD2,TRBV9,CASSVGKGTSGPFSGANVLTF,TGTGCCAGCAGCGTAGGTAAGGGGACTAGCGGGCCCTTCTCTGGGGCCAACGTCCTGACTTTC
TRBJ2-1,-,-,TRBV7-8,CASSLGVSSYNEQFF,TGTGCCAGCAGCTTAGGAGTCTCCTCCTACAATGAGCAGTTCTTC
TRBJ2-1,-,TRBD2,TRBV6-4,CASSDSNSGGIYNEQFF,TGTGCCAGCAGTGACTCGAATAGCGGGGGGATCTACAATGAGCAGTTCTTC
TRBJ1-1,-,-,TRBV2,CASSELVAEAFF,TGTGCCAGCAGTGAATTGGTGGCCGAAGCTTTCTTT
TRBJ1-2,-,-,TRBV5-6,CASSGSVPGHLWGAYGYTF,TGTGCCAGCAGCGGATCGGTCCCGGGACACCTTTGGGGTGCCTATGGCTACACCTTC
TRBJ1-5,few,TRBD1,TRBV6-1,CASSARDREGNQPQHF,TGTGCCAGCAGTGCCCGGGACAGGGAAGGCAATCAGCCCCAGCATTTT
TRBJ1-6,-,-,TRBV5-5,CASSFKRSELNSPLHF,TGTGCCAGCAGCTTCAAGCGATCTGAGCTAAATTCACCCCTCCACTTT
TRBJ1-5,few,-,TRBV21-1,CASSPSGGREGALSNQPQHF,TGTGCCAGCAGTCCATCAGGGGGCAGGGAAGGTGCACTTAGCAATCAGCCCCAGCATTTT
TRBJ2-5,-,TRBD2,TRBV2,CASSQRDFEEQYF,TGTGCCAGCAGCCAGCGGGACTTTGAGGAGCAGTACTTC
TRBJ2-7,-,TRBD1,TRBV18,CASSPRVVRTGPYEQYF,TGTGCCAGCTCACCACGAGTAGTTAGGACAGGCCCCTACGAGCAGTACTTC
TRBJ1-5,-,-,TRBV28,CASTITGGLNSNQPQHF,TGTGCCAGCACCATCACCGGGGGTCTTAATAGCAATCAGCCCCAGCATTTT
TRBJ1-5,once,-,TRBV6-5,CASSVDRHNQPQHF,TGTGCCAGCAGTGTGGACAGACACAATCAGCCCCAGCATTTT
TRBJ2-5,-,TRBD2,TRBV28,CASSPRTSFRETQYF,TGTGCCAGCAGTCCAAGGACTAGCTTTAGAGAGACCCAGTACTTC
TRBJ1-5,-,-,TRBV6-5,CASGVQGSDNQPQHF,TGTGCCAGCGGGGTACAGGGAAGCGACAATCAGCCCCAGCATTTT
TRBJ1-5,few,-,TRBV4-3,CASSQESPSHSNQPQHF,TGCGCCAGCAGCCAAGAATCCCCCAGTCATAGCAATCAGCCCCAGCATTTT
TRBJ2-7,-,TRBD1,TRBV27,CASSRGQGGSYEQYF,TGTGCCAGCAGCCGAGGACAGGGGGGCTCCTACGAGCAGTACTTC
TRBJ2-7,once,-,TRBV28,CASSLSRGTYEQYF,TGTGCCAGCAGTTTATCACGGGGAACCTACGAGCAGTACTTC
TRBJ2-5,-,-,TRBV5-1,CASSQAGLGEETQYF,TGCGCCAGCAGCCAGGCTGGTTTGGGCGAAGAGACCCAGTACTTC
TRBJ2-7,once,TRBD1,TRBV23-1,CASSRTGTGYYEQYF,TGCGCCAGCAGTCGAACCGGGACAGGGTACTACGAGCAGTACTTC
TRBJ2-4,-,-,TRBV29-1,CSVDERGVSENIQYF,TGCAGCGTTGATGAAAGGGGCGTGAGTGAAAACATTCAGTACTTC
TRBJ2-7,-,-,TRBV2,CASSVGTAKAWEQYF,TGTGCCAGCAGTGTTGGGACTGCAAAGGCCTGGGAGCAGTACTTC
TRBJ1-1,-,-,TRBV20-1,CSASMYTEAFF,TGCAGTGCTAGTATGTACACTGAAGCTTTCTTT
TRBJ2-5,-,-,TRBV9,CASSVGRSTGDQETQYF,TGTGCCAGCAGCGTAGGTCGGAGCACGGGGGATCAAGAGACCCAGTACTTC
TRBJ2-5,-,-,TRBV27,CASGLDRAGDETQYF,TGTGCCAGCGGACTGGACAGGGCGGGAGACGAGACCCAGTACTTC
TRBJ2-7,-,TRBD2,TRBV28,CASSLSRGSPMYEQYF,TGTGCCAGCAGTTTGTCGCGCGGGAGCCCTATGTACGAGCAGTACTTC
TRBJ2-7,-,-,TRBV7-3,CASSLDRSYEQYF,TGTGCCAGCAGCTTAGACAGATCCTACGAGCAGTACTTC
TRBJ1-1,-,-,TRBV30,CAWSRQIMNTEAFF,TGTGCCTGGAGTCGTCAGATCATGAACACTGAAGCTTTCTTT
TRBJ1-5,few,-,TRBV27,CASSPTRDENRVIDQPQHF,TGTGCCAGCAGCCCGACGAGAGACGAAAACAGGGTTATAGATCAGCCCCAGCATTTT
TRBJ1-3,-,TRBD1,TRBV12-5,CASGLAVPPTGAAGNTIYF,TGTGCTAGTGGTTTGGCCGTACCACCGACAGGGGCGGCTGGAAACACCATATATTTT
TRBJ1-5,-,TRBD1,TRBV5-1,CASSLAPRTGDQPQHF,TGCGCCAGCAGCTTGGCCCCCAGGACAGGAGATCAGCCCCAGCATTTT
TRBJ2-7,-,TRBD1,TRBV15,CATSTGQGVVSYEQYF,TGTGCCACCAGCACCGGACAGGGGGTGGTCTCCTACGAGCAGTACTTC
TRBJ2-3,-,TRBD2,TRBV7-3,CASRGEGDTQYF,TGTGCCAGTCGGGGGGAAGGAGATACGCAGTATTTT
TRBJ2-7,-,TRBD1,TRBV11-2,CASSGNGQGRTYEQYF,TGTGCCAGCAGCGGAAATGGACAGGGTAGGACCTACGAGCAGTACTTC
TRBJ2-1,-,-,TRBV5-1,CASSLGTAPSSYNEQFF,TGCGCCAGCAGCTTGGGTACAGCACCGAGCTCCTACAATGAGCAGTTCTTC
TRBJ2-1,-,TRBD2,TRBV19,CASSGSGIYNEQFF,TGTGCCAGTTCGGGTAGCGGGATCTACAATGAGCAGTTCTTC
TRBJ2-7,-,-,TRBV7-9,CASSTLPGIGAHEQYF,TGTGCCAGCAGCACCCTCCCGGGGATTGGCGCCCACGAGCAGTACTTC
TRBJ1-3,-,TRBD1,TRBV4-1,CASSQPRTGKSSGNTIYF,TGCGCCAGCAGCCAGCCCAGGACAGGGAAGAGCTCTGGAAACACCATATATTTT
TRBJ2-3,-,TRBD2,TRBV30,CAWISLAGSFRRADTQYF,TGTGCCTGGATTAGTCTAGCGGGTAGTTTCCGTAGGGCAGATACGCAGTATTTT
TRBJ2-5,few,-,TRBV27,CASTPRADRGAGGPWETQYF,TGTGCCAGCACCCCAAGAGCGGACAGGGGAGCGGGGGGGCCGTGGGAGACCCAGTACTTC